This T cell receptor beta chain was obtained from a study of blood T cell repertoires in COVID-19. The overall study: The cDNA or gDNA used as material had been derived from T cells, B-cell-depleted T cells, or PBMCs.

The sample holds a few counts of this clone. Germline CDR1 MDHEN, CDR2 SYDVKM. The CDR3 spans 17 residues. Trimming cost V 3 bases and J 0 bases, with 15 bases left between them. Original methodology: Nucleated cell counts were estimated from reference gene primer amplification. Sequenced by immunoSEQ multiplex PCR; TCRdb stores in-frame clones only, minus some. V, J and clone size reflect that table, while D and trimming were determined from the DNA. The sample yields 100,000 to 150,000 clones, under 90% seen once. The sequenced sample consisted of peripheral blood. This chain links TRBV28 with TRBJ2-1; D is perhaps TRBD1 (5 bases). This TCR came from a man in his 60s with acute or convalescent COVID-19. The CDR3 region is CASSFGRRGSSYNEQFF. The CDR3 bases are TGTGCCAGCAGTTTCGGGCGAAGGGGCAGCTCCTACAATGAGCAGTTCTTC.